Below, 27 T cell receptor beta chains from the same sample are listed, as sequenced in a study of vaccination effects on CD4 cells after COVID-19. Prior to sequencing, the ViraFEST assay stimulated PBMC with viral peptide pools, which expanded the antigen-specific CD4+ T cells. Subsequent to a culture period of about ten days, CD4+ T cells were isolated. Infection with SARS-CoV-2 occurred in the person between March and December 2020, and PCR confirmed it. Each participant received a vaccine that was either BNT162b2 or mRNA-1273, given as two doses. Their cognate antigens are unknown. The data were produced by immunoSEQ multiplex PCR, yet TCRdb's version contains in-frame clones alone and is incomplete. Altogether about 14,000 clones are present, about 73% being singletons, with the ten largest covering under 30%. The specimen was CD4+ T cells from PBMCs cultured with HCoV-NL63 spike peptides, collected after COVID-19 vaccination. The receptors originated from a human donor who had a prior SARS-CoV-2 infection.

Written as DNA, the CDR3 is TGTGCCAGCAGGGACAGGTGGGATGAAAAACTGTTTTTT. As protein: CASRDRWDEKLFF. This sequence joins TRBV27 and TRBJ1-4, with 7 bases lining up with TRBD1. The V and J ends lost 6 bases and 6 bases, in that order; junction bases with no gene match: 4. The germline gives CDR1 MNHEY, CDR2 SMNVEV (reference sequence). The CDR3 loop spans 13 amino acids.

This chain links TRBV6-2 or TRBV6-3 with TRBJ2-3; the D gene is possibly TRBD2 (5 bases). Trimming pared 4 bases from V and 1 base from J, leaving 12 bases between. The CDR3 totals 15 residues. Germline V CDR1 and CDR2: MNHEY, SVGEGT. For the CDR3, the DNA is TGTGCCAGCAGTTTCAAGGGAGCGGGCACAGATACGCAGTATTTT. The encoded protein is CASSFKGAGTDTQYF.

CDR3 DNA sequence: TGTGCCAGCAGCTTAGAAACGAACACTGAAGCTTTCTTT. Translation: CASSLETNTEAFF. This chain joins TRBV11-3 and TRBJ1-1; D gene ambiguous. The CDR3 runs 13 residues. V was pared by 0 bases and J by 1 base, with 3 bases between. CDR1 SGHNT and CDR2 YENEEA come from the germline V gene.

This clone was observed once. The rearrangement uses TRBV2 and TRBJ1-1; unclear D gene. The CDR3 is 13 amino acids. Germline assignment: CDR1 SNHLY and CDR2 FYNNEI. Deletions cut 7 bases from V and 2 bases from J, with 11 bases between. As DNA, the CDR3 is TGTGCCAGCACCCAAGAGGTCAACACTGAAGCTTTCTTT. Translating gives CASTQEVNTEAFF.

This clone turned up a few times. The chain's CDR3 is CASSLEGISYNEQFF. The CDR3, as DNA: TGTGCCAGCAGCTTAGAGGGAATCTCCTACAATGAGCAGTTCTTC. The chain links TRBV7-9 to TRBJ2-1, with unresolved D. CDR1 is SEHNR and CDR2 is FQNEAQ in the germline V gene (reference sequence). V lost 1 base to trimming and J lost 0 bases, with 7 bases between them. The CDR3 loop spans 15 amino acids.

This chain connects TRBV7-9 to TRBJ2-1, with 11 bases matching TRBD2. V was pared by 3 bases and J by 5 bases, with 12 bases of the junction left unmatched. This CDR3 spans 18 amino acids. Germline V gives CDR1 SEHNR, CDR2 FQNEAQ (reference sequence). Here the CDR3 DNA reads TGTGCCAGCAGCTTTTCTGTTACTAGCGGGAGTGAAAACAATGAGCAGTTCTTC. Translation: CASSFSVTSGSENNEQFF.

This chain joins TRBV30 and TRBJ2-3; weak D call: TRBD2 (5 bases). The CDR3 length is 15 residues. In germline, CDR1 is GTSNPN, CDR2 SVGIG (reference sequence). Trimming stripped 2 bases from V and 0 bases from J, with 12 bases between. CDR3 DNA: TGTGCCTGGAGTTCCTACAGCGGAAGCACAGATACGCAGTATTTT. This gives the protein CAWSSYSGSTDTQYF.

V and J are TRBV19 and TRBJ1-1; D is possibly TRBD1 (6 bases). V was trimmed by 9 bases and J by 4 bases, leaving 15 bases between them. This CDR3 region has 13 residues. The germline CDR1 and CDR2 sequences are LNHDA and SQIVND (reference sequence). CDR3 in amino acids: CASNGQWGTEAFF. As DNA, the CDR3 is TGTGCCAGCAACGGACAGTGGGGCACTGAAGCTTTCTTT.

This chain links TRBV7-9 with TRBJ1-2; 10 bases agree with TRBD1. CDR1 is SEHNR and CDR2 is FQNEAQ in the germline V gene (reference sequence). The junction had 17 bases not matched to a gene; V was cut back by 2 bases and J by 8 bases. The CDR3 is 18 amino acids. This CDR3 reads CASSLYLMTDRGIGGYTF. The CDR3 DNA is TGTGCCAGCAGCTTATATTTAATGACGGACAGGGGGATTGGGGGCTACACCTTC.

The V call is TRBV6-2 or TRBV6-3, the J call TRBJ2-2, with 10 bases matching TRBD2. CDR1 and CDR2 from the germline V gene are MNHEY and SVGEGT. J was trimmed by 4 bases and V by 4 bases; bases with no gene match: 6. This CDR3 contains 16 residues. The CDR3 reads CASSSLAGVLTGELFF. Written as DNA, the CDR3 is TGTGCCAGCAGTTCCCTAGCGGGAGTACTCACCGGGGAGCTGTTTTTT.

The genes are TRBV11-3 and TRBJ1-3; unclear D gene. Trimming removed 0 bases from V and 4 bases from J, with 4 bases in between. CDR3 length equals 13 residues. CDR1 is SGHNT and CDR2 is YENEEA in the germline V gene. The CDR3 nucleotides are TGTGCCAGCAGCTTAGACAACGGAAACACCATATATTTT. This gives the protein CASSLDNGNTIYF.

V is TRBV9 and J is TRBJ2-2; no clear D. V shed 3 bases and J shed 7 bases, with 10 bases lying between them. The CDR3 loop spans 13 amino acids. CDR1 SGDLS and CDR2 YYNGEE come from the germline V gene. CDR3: CASSGRSYGELFF. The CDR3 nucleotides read TGTGCCAGCAGCGGACGTTCGTACGGGGAGCTGTTTTTT.

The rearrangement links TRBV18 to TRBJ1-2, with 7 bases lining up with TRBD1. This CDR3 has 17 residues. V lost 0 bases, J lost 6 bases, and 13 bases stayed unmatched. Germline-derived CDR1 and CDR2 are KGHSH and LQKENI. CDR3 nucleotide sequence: TGTGCCAGCTCACCACCAAATAAAAGACAGGGAGGGAATGGCTACACCTTC. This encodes CASSPPNKRQGGNGYTF.

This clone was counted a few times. The DNA of the CDR3 is TGTGCCAGCAGCCAAGATTGGGCAGGGGGCGCCCAGAACACCATATATTTT. The encoded protein is CASSQDWAGGAQNTIYF. V is TRBV4-2 and J is TRBJ1-3; TRBD1 matches at 8 bases. The CDR3 is made up of 17 amino acids. Germline CDR1 reads LGHNA; CDR2 reads YNFKEQ. Losses at the gene ends were 0 bases for V and 7 bases for J; bases not matched to a gene: 11.

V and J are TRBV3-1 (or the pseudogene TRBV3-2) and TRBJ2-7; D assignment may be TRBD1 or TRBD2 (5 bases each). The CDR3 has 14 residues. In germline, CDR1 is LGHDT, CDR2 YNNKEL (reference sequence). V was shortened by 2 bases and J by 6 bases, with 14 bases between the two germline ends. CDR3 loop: CASSQTRGGGEQYF. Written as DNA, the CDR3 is TGTGCCAGCAGCCAAACCCGAGGTGGGGGCGAGCAGTACTTC.

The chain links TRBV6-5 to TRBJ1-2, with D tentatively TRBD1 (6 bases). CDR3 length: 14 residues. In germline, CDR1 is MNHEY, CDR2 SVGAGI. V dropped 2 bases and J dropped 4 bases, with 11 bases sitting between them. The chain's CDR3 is CASSYHRASYGYTF. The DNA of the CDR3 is TGTGCCAGCAGTTACCACAGGGCGAGCTATGGCTACACCTTC.

CDR3 region: CATSRDSAQADGYTF. The CDR3 DNA reads as TGTGCCACCAGCAGAGATTCTGCGCAGGCGGACGGCTACACCTTC. V is TRBV15 and J is TRBJ1-2; unclear D gene. CDR3 size: 15 residues. The ends were cut back, 0 bases at V and 8 bases at J, with 16 bases in the middle. From germline, CDR1 is LNHNV and CDR2 YYDKDF (reference sequence).

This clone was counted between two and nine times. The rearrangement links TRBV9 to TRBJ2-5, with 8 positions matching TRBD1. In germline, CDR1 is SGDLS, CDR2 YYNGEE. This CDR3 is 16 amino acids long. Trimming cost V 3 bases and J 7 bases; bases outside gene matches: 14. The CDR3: CASSAGVKTGAGTQYF. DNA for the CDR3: TGTGCCAGCAGCGCGGGGGTTAAGACAGGGGCGGGGACCCAGTACTTC.

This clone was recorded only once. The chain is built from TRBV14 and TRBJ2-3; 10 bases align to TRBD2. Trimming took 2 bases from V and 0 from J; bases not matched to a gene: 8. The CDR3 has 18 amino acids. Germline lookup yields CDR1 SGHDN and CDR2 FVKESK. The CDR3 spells CASSQKTIAGGSTDTQYF. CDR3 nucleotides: TGTGCCAGCAGCCAAAAAACTATAGCGGGAGGTAGCACAGATACGCAGTATTTT.

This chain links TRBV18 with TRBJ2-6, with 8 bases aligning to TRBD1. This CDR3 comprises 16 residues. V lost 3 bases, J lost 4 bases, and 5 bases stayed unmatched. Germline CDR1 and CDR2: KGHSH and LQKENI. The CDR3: CASSPQGAAGANVLTF. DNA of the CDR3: TGTGCCAGCTCACCGCAGGGGGCGGCAGGGGCCAACGTCCTGACTTTC.

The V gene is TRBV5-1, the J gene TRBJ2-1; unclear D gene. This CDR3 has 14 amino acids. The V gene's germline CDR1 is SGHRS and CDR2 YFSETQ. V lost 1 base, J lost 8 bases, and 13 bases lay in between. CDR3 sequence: CASSLNPRQHEQFF. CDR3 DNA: TGCGCCAGCAGCTTGAATCCCCGGCAACATGAGCAGTTCTTC.

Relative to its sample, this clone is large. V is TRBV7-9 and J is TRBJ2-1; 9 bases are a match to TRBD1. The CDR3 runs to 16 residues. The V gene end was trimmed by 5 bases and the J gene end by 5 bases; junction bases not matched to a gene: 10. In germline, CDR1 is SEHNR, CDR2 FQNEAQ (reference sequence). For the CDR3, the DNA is TGTGCCAGCAGCGTGACACAGGGGGCAGGCAACAATGAGCAGTTCTTC. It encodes CASSVTQGAGNNEQFF.

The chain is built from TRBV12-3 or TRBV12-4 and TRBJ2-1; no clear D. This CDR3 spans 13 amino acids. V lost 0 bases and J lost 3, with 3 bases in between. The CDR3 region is CASSLASYNEQFF. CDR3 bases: TGTGCCAGCAGTTTAGCTAGCTACAATGAGCAGTTCTTC.

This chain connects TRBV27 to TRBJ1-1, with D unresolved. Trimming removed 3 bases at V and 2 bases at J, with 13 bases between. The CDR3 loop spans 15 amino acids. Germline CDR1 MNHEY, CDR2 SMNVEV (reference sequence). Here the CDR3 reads CASSLAPDRNTEAFF. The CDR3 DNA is TGTGCCAGCAGTTTGGCCCCAGATAGAAACACTGAAGCTTTCTTT.

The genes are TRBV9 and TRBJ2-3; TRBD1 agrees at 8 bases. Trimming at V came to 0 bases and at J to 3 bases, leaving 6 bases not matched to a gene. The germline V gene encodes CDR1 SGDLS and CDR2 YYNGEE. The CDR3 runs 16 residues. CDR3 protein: CASSVAGHRGTDTQYF. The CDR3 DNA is TGTGCCAGCAGCGTAGCTGGCCACAGGGGGACAGATACGCAGTATTTT.

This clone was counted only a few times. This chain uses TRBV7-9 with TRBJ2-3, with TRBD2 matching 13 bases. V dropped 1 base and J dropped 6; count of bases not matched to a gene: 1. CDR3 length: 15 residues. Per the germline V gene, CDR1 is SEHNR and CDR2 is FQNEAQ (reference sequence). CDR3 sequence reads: CASSLGGLAGDTQYF. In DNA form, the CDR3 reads TGTGCCAGCAGCTTAGGGGGACTAGCGGGGGATACGCAGTATTTT.

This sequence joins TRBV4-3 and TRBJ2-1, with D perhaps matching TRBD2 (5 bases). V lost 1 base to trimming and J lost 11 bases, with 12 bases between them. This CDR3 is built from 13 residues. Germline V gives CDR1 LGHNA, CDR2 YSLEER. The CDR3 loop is CASSQGTHWKQFF. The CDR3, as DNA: TGCGCCAGCAGCCAAGGGACTCACTGGAAGCAGTTCTTC.